This entry is about one T cell receptor (beta chain). Profiling relied on immunoSEQ multiplex PCR, and the TCRdb table lists in-frame clones only, not all of them. The repertoire consists of 160,000 or so clones, with about 90% occurring once and the leading ten covering 1% to 1.5%. Those who participated ranged in age from about 18 to 89 years and resided in 20 to 30 US areas. Donors were grouped by their self-reported clinical history. These data belong to a study of blood T cell repertoires in COVID-19. This clonotype originated in a human donor with acute COVID-19. The donor label of this sample is uncertain. Sequenced input: PBMCs or T cells enriched from blood (not recorded which).

CDR3 in amino acids: CASSWGPGTGRGYGYTF. The CDR3 DNA reads as TGCGCCAGCAGCTGGGGTCCCGGGACAGGGAGAGGCTATGGCTACACCTTC. The genes are TRBV5-1 and TRBJ1-2; 9 bases map to TRBD1. Germline CDR1 SGHRS, CDR2 YFSETQ. CDR3 size: 17 residues. With V trimmed by 3 bases and J by 4 bases, 13 bases remained unmatched.